The source of this TCR beta chain is a study of shared clonotypes between healthy human individuals. Profiling relied on immunoSEQ multiplex PCR, and the TCRdb table lists in-frame clones only, not all of them. Found here are over a million clones, approximately 98.5% of them singletons; the top ten hold about 0.35%. The CDR3 totals 13 residues. Trimming took 1 base from V and 4 from J, leaving 8 bases between them. In germline, CDR1 is SGHDT, CDR2 YYEEEE. The receptor was isolated from a man in his thirties or forties in good health. Sequenced input: naive CD4+ T cells sorted from blood. Described subset: CD45RA+ positively selected. The chain employs TRBV5-6 and TRBJ1-2; D is ambiguous. CDR3 sequence: CASSLSPTYGYTF. The CDR3 DNA follows: TGTGCCAGCAGCTTGAGTCCTACCTATGGCTACACCTTC.